The 13 T cell receptor beta chains below all came from one sample that was sequenced in a study of graft-versus-host responses after intestinal transplantation. Profiled with immunoSEQ multiplex PCR; TCRdb holds only in-frame clones, not every one. The sample holds 45,000 to 55,000 clones, roughly 89% seen once. This specimen consisted of PBMCs, obtained approximately 660 days after intestinal transplant. The receptors here all came from a human patient who received an intestinal transplant, so some T cells may come from the graft donor.

The chain uses TRBV9 and TRBJ2-5; D not resolved. The germline gives CDR1 SGDLS, CDR2 YYNGEE. V lost 4 bases and J 5 bases, leaving 15 bases between the germline ends. The CDR3 contains 14 residues. The CDR3 region has the DNA TGTGCCAGCAGCCCCGCCTTGATGGGGGAGACCCAGTACTTC. Protein sequence: CASSPALMGETQYF.

This rearrangement joins TRBV7-3 to TRBJ2-1; D not certain. Germline assignment: CDR1 SGHTA and CDR2 FQGTGA. The CDR3 contains 14 residues. V was pared by 2 bases and J by 5 bases, with 10 bases between. The CDR3 DNA is TGTGCCAGCAGCTTAGGGGTGGGCAACAATGAGCAGTTCTTC. Translation: CASSLGVGNNEQFF.

The chain employs TRBV9 and TRBJ2-7; 9 bases map to TRBD2. The CDR3 consists of 16 residues. The trim removed 2 bases at V and 4 bases at J, leaving 10 bases unmatched. Germline CDR1 SGDLS, CDR2 YYNGEE. CDR3 in DNA: TGTGCCAGCAGCGTCGGTCTGGTAGCGGGGGTTTACGAGCAGTACTTC. Its translation is CASSVGLVAGVYEQYF.

The V gene is TRBV18, the J gene TRBJ2-4; 7 bases align to TRBD1. The CDR3 has 12 amino acids. The germline CDR1 and CDR2 sequences are KGHSH and LQKENI. V lost 3 bases to trimming and J lost 9 bases; unmatched junction nucleotides: 2. The CDR3 nucleotides are TGTGCCAGCTCACCTCGACAGGGCATTCAGTACTTC. Translation: CASSPRQGIQYF. The variable domain in full, with the rest retrieved from reference TRBV18 and TRBJ2-4, is NAGVMQNPRHLVRRRGQEARLRCSPMKGHSHVYWYRQLPEEGLKFMVYLQKENIIDESGMPKERFSAEFPKEGPSILRIQQVVRGDSAAYFCASSPRQGIQYFGAGTRLSVL.

The CDR3 DNA sequence: TGTGCCTGGAGTTCTTACTCTGGGGCCAACGTCCTGACTTTC. Amino acid sequence: CAWSSYSGANVLTF. The chain recombines TRBV30 with TRBJ2-6; D is ambiguous. V was cut by 2 bases and J by 0 bases, with 5 bases left in between. The CDR3 runs 14 residues. Germline values: CDR1 GTSNPN, CDR2 SVGIG (reference sequence).

The V gene is TRBV29-1, the J gene TRBJ2-5; D remains unclear. This CDR3 comprises 13 residues. From germline, CDR1 is SQVTM and CDR2 ANQGSEA. V was trimmed by 4 bases and J by 7 bases, leaving 16 bases between them. The CDR3 loop reads CSVVLGSKGTQYF. Written as DNA, the CDR3 is TGCAGCGTTGTTTTAGGTAGCAAGGGGACCCAGTACTTC.

The V and J genes are TRBV5-6 and TRBJ1-2, with a possible D match to TRBD1 (5 bases). Germline CDR1 and CDR2: SGHDT and YYEEEE. This CDR3 has 17 residues. Trimming left V 3 bases short and J 4 bases short, with 22 bases between. The CDR3 bases are TGTGCCAGCAGCTCAAACCCGGGACCGACGAATCGCTATGGCTACACCTTC. It specifies CASSSNPGPTNRYGYTF.

The chain has TRBV19 and TRBJ2-3; 7 nucleotides match TRBD2. V shed 5 bases, J shed 7 bases, and the junction held 9 bases outside the gene matches. The CDR3 is 14 residues long. Germline V gene data show CDR1 as LNHDA and CDR2 as SQIVND (reference sequence). The CDR3 DNA reads as TGTGCCAGTAGTGACGGGGGGTCCGCTTATACGCAGTATTTT. It yields the protein CASSDGGSAYTQYF.

The V gene is TRBV7-3, the J gene TRBJ2-1; D is perhaps TRBD1 (6 bases). The CDR3 is 15 residues long. Germline values: CDR1 SGHTA, CDR2 FQGTGA. Trimming removed 4 bases at V and 6 bases at J, with 16 bases between. The CDR3 coding sequence is TGTGCCAGCAGCTCCAACAGGGCTAGGTCCAATGAGCAGTTCTTC. Translated: CASSSNRARSNEQFF.

V gene TRBV19 combines with J gene TRBJ2-6; D gene ambiguous. Germline lookup yields CDR1 LNHDA and CDR2 SQIVND (reference sequence). The CDR3 consists of 15 residues. Trimming left V 5 bases short and J 1 base short, with 9 bases between. CDR3 region: CASSGSTSGANVLTF. The CDR3 bases are TGTGCCAGTAGTGGATCAACATCTGGGGCCAACGTCCTGACTTTC.

The chain links TRBV18 to TRBJ1-4; no clear D. With 5 bases removed from V and 6 bases from J, the gap between germline ends came to 10 bases. Germline V lookup: CDR1 KGHSH, CDR2 LQKENI. CDR3 length: 13 amino acids. The CDR3 DNA sequence: TGTGCCAGCTCAGCCGGACGGGATGAAAAACTGTTTTTT. The encoded protein is CASSAGRDEKLFF.

This clone has a handful of counts. The CDR3 DNA is TGCGCCAGCAGTTGGACAGGCACAGTCTATACAAACATTCAGTACTTC. The encoded protein is CASSWTGTVYTNIQYF. V usage is TRBV10-2 and J usage is TRBJ2-4; TRBD1 agrees at 7 bases. The germline CDR1 and CDR2 sequences are WSHSY and SAAADI. The junction had 13 bases not matched to a gene; V was cut back by 5 bases and J by 6 bases. The CDR3 is made up of 16 amino acids.

The chain couples TRBV25-1 to TRBJ2-1; 8 bases fit TRBD1. This CDR3 contains 15 residues. Trimming cost V 1 base and J 7 bases; bases outside gene matches: 6. The germline V gene has CDR1 MGHDK and CDR2 SYGVNS. CDR3 loop: CASSEFAGGGNEQFF. The CDR3 DNA is TGTGCCAGCAGTGAATTTGCAGGGGGCGGGAATGAGCAGTTCTTC.